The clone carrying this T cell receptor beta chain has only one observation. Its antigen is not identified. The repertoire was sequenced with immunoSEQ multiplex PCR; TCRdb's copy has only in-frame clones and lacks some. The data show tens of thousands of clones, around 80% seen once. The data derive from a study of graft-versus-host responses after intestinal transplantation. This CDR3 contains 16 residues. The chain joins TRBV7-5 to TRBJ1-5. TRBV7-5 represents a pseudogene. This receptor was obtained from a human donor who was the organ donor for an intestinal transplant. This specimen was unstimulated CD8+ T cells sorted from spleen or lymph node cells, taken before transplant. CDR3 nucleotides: TGTGTCAGAAGCTTGGGAAGGCGGGGGCGCAATCAGCCCCAGCATTTT. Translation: CVRSLGRRGRNQPQHF.